Following are 7 T cell receptor beta chains from one sample sequenced in a study of metastatic and nonmetastatic thyroid tumors. Until they underwent thyroid surgery, no patient had received any treatment. TCRdb re-called clones via MiXCR from the PCR reads. Among some 40,000 clones, over 15% were seen once, and the ten largest hold 12% to 15%. The material sequenced was tumor tissue. These receptors all stem from a female donor with papillary thyroid cancer or a benign thyroid nodule (not recorded which). Some clones in this sample may be carry-over from other donors' samples.

This clone is a singleton in its sample. The rearrangement uses TRBV11-2 and TRBJ2-2, with 9 bases that match TRBD1. The V and J ends lost 7 bases and 6 bases, in that order; junction bases with no gene match: 18. This CDR3 comprises 18 residues. Germline assignment: CDR1 SGHAT and CDR2 FQNNGV. The CDR3 loop is CASNSGQGLYRFSGELFF. The CDR3 nucleotides read TGTGCCAGCAACTCCGGACAGGGGTTATATCGGTTTTCCGGGGAGCTGTTTTTT. Complete variable domain (other parts from reference TRBV11-2 and TRBJ2-2): EAGVAQSPRYKIIEKRQSVAFWCNPISGHATLYWYQQILGQGPKLLIQFQNNGVVDDSQLPKDRFSAERLKGVDSTLKIQPAKLEDSAVYLCASNSGQGLYRFSGELFFGEGSRLTVL.

The chain recombines TRBV28 with TRBJ2-2, with a tentative D call TRBD1 (5 bases). V was pared by 6 bases and J by 1 base, with 18 bases between. Per germline, CDR1 MDHEN and CDR2 SYDVKM. The CDR3 runs to 17 residues. The CDR3 is CASSPGRTEWNTGELFF. CDR3 coding DNA: TGTGCCAGCAGCCCAGGGCGTACAGAATGGAACACCGGGGAGCTGTTTTTT.

The genes are TRBV28 and TRBJ1-1, with D tentatively TRBD1 (6 bases). The CDR3 has 13 amino acids. Germline CDR1 is MDHEN and CDR2 is SYDVKM. V lost 6 bases, J lost 4 bases, and 12 bases lay in between. DNA for the CDR3: TGTGCCAGCAGCTTAACAGGGATCACTGAAGCTTTCTTT. It is translated as CASSLTGITEAFF.

The table lists this clone with many counts. The chain is built from TRBV5-1 and TRBJ2-7; weak D call: TRBD1 (5 bases). The V end lost 3 bases, the J end lost 2 bases, and 15 bases lay between the germline ends. Germline lookup yields CDR1 SGHRS and CDR2 YFSETQ. The length of the CDR3 is 15 residues. In DNA, the CDR3 is TGCGCCAGCAGCTCAGACAGAGGTGCAACCTACGAGCAGTACTTC. Amino acids: CASSSDRGATYEQYF.

In this sample, this clone turned up many times. The rearrangement uses TRBV7-9 and TRBJ2-2, with 12 bases aligning to TRBD2. This CDR3 has 15 amino acids. The V gene end was trimmed by 5 bases and the J gene end by 5 bases; junction bases not matched to a gene: 3. In germline, CDR1 is SEHNR, CDR2 FQNEAQ (reference sequence). CDR3 nucleotide sequence: TGTGCCAGCAGCCTAACTAGCGGGGGGACCGGGGAGCTGTTTTTT. It yields the protein CASSLTSGGTGELFF.

This clone was seen repeatedly, ten times or more. The rearrangement links TRBV7-9 to TRBJ2-6, with D tentatively TRBD1 or TRBD2 (5 bases each). The V end lost 5 bases, the J end lost 2 bases, and 10 bases lay between the germline ends. Germline values: CDR1 SEHNR, CDR2 FQNEAQ (reference sequence). CDR3 length equals 15 residues. CDR3 DNA sequence: TGTGCCAGCAGCCGGGACCAGACTGGGGCCAACGTCCTGACTTTC. This sequence encodes CASSRDQTGANVLTF.

This clone appeared many times. This chain uses TRBV5-1 with TRBJ2-3; TRBD2 matches 10 bases. J gave up 5 bases and V 5 bases, and 5 bases lay outside the gene matches. Per germline, CDR1 SGHRS and CDR2 YFSETQ. The CDR3 contains 14 residues. This CDR3 reads CASRLAGDQDTQYF. CDR3 sequence (DNA): TGCGCCAGCAGGCTAGCGGGAGATCAAGATACGCAGTATTTT.